The 3 T cell receptor beta chains below come from one sample, sequenced in a study of regulatory T cells in long-lasting Graves disease. As for time point: newly diagnosed GD, antithyroid drugs for less than 3 months. From RNA extracted from PBMCs, the TCR library was made. Building of the TCR beta libraries involved iRepertoire HTBI primers and Arm-PCR of CDR3 regions. TCRdb re-derived calls from the multiplex PCR reads in MiXCR, one entry per CDR3 protein. Of 360,000 or so distinct CDR3 sequences listed, 16% are singletons. The sample was also linked to a second study, of T cells in Graves' hyperthyroidism and ophthalmopathy.

Specimen: peripheral blood mononuclear cells (PBMCs), collected at new diagnosis, from a patient treated with antithyroid drugs. All receptors come from a man in his forties with Graves disease.

CDR3 sequence reads: CASSLGTSGGPSTDTQYF. Here the CDR3 DNA reads TGCGCCAGCAGCCTCGGGACTAGCGGGGGACCTAGCACAGATACGCAGTATTTT. The chain links TRBV5-1 to TRBJ2-3; 14 nucleotides line up with TRBD2. There are 18 residues in the CDR3. CDR1 is SGHRS and CDR2 is YFSETQ in the germline V gene. The V segment lost 4 bases and the J segment 0 bases; nucleotides outside the gene matches: 7.

This chain joins TRBV2 and TRBJ2-5; TRBD2 agrees at 15 bases. The CDR3 is 14 amino acids. Per the germline V gene, CDR1 is SNHLY and CDR2 is FYNNEI. V gave up 6 bases and J gave up 11 bases; unmatched junction bases: 7. CDR3 residues: CASRGLAGGNEQYF. CDR3 nucleotide sequence: TGTGCCAGCAGGGGACTAGCGGGGGGCAATGAGCAGTACTTC.

The chain carries TRBV2 and TRBJ2-2; possibly TRBD1 for D (6 bases). Germline V gene lookup returns CDR1 SNHLY and CDR2 FYNNEI. CDR3 length equals 14 residues. Trimming shortened V by 0 bases and J by 5 bases, and 7 bases separated the two germline ends. The chain's CDR3 is CASSEAGGTGELFF. DNA of the CDR3: TGTGCCAGCAGTGAAGCAGGGGGAACCGGGGAGCTGTTTTTT.